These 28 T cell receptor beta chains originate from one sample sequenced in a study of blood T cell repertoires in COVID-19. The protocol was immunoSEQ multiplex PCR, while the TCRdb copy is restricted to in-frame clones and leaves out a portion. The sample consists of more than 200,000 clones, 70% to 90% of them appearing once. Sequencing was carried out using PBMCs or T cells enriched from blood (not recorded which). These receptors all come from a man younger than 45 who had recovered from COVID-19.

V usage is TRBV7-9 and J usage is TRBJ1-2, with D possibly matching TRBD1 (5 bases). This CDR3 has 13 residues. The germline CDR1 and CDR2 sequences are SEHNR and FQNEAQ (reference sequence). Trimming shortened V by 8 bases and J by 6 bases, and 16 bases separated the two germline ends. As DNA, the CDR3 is TGTGCCAGCGCAGAGGTGGCAGGGCATGGCTACACCTTC. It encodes CASAEVAGHGYTF.

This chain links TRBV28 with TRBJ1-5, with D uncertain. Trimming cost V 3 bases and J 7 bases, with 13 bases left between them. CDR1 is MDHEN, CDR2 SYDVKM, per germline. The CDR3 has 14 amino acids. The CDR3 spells CASSFGVAKQPQHF. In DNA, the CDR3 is TGTGCCAGCAGTTTCGGGGTCGCGAAACAGCCCCAGCATTTT.

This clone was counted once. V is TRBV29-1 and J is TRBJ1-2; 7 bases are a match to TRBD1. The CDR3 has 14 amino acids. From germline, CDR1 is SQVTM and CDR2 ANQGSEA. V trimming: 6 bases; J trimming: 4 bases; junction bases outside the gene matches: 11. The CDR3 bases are TGCAGCGTCGGGACAGCCCAAACCGTCTATGGCTACACCTTC. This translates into CSVGTAQTVYGYTF.

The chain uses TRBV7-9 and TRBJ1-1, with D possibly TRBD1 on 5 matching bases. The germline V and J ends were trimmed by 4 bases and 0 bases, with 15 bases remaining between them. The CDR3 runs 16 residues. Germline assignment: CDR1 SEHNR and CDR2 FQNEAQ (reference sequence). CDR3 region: CASSYLGGLMNTEAFF. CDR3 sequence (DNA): TGTGCCAGCAGCTACTTGGGGGGACTCATGAACACTGAAGCTTTCTTT.

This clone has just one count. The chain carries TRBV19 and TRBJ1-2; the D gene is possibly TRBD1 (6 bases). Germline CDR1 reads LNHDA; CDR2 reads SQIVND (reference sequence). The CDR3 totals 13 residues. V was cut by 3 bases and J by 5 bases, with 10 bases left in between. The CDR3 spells CASSIRGSYGYTF. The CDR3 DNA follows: TGTGCCAGTAGTATCAGGGGAAGTTATGGCTACACCTTC.

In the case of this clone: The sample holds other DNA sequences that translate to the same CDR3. This CDR3 reads CASSPTGNYGYTF. The CDR3 DNA reads as TGTGCCAGCAGTCCGACAGGGAACTATGGCTACACCTTC. The chain employs TRBV6-5 and TRBJ1-2; 7 nucleotides match TRBD1. This CDR3 comprises 13 residues. V gave up 5 bases and J gave up 2 bases; unmatched junction bases: 2. Germline V gives CDR1 MNHEY, CDR2 SVGAGI.

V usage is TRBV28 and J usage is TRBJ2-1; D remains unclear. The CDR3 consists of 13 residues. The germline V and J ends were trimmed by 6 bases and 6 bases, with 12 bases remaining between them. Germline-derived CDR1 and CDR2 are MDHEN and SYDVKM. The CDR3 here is CASRPLLPNEQFF. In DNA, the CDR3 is TGTGCCAGCAGACCACTCCTCCCCAATGAGCAGTTCTTC.

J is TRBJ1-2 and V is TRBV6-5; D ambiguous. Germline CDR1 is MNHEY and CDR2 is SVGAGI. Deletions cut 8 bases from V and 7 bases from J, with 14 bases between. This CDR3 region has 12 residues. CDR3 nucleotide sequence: TGTGCCAGCCGTAACGGGGAGTTTGGCTACACCTTC. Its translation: CASRNGEFGYTF.

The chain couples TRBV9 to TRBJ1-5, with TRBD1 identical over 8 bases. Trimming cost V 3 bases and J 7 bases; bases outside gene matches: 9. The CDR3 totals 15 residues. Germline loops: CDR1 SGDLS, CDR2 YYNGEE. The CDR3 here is CASSGTGGVEQPQHF. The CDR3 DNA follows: TGTGCCAGCAGCGGAACAGGGGGGGTTGAGCAGCCCCAGCATTTT.

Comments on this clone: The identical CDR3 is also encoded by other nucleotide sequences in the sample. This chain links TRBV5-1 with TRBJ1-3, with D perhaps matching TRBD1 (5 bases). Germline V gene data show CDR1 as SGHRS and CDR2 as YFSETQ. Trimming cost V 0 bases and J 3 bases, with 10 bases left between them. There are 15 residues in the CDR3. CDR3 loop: CASSLEGQGGNTIYF. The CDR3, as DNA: TGCGCCAGCAGCTTGGAGGGGCAGGGTGGAAACACCATATATTTT.

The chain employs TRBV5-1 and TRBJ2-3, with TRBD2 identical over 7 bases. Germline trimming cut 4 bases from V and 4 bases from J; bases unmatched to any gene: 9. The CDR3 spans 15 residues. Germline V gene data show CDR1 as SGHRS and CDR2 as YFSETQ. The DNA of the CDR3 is TGCGCCAGCAGCGCTTCCCTGGGACTATCAGATACGCAGTATTTT. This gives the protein CASSASLGLSDTQYF.

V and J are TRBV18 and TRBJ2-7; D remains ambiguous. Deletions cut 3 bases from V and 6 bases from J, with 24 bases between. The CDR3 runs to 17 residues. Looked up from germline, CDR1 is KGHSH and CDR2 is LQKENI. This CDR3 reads CASSPPAALLTPGEQYF. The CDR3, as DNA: TGTGCCAGCTCACCGCCCGCGGCTCTTCTCACGCCGGGCGAGCAGTACTTC. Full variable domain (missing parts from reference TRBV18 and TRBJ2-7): NAGVMQNPRHLVRRRGQEARLRCSPMKGHSHVYWYRQLPEEGLKFMVYLQKENIIDESGMPKERFSAEFPKEGPSILRIQQVVRGDSAAYFCASSPPAALLTPGEQYFGPGTRLTVT.

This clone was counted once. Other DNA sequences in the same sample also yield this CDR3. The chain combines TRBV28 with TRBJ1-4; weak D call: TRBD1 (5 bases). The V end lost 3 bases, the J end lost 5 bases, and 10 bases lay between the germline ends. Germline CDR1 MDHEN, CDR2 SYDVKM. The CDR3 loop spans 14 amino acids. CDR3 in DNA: TGTGCCAGCAGTTTGGGGGGGGGAAATGAAAAACTGTTTTTT. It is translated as CASSLGGGNEKLFF.

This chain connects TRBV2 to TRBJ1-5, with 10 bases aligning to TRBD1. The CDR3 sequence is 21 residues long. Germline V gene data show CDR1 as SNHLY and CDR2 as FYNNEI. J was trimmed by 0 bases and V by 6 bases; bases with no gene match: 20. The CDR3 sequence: CASRPTPGGTGVFYSNQPQHF. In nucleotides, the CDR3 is TGTGCCAGCAGGCCCACTCCGGGTGGGACAGGGGTCTTTTATAGCAATCAGCCCCAGCATTTT.

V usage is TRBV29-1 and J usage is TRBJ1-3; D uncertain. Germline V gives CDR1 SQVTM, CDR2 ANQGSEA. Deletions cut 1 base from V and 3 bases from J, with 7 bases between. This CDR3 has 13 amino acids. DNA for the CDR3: TGCAGCGTTGAAGGGCGACTTGGAAACACCATATATTTT. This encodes CSVEGRLGNTIYF. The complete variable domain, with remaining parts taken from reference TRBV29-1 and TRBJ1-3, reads SAVISQKPSRDICQRGTSLTIQCQVDSQVTMMFWYRQQPGQSLTLIATANQGSEATYESGFVIDKFPISRPNLTFSTLTVSNMSPEDSSIYLCSVEGRLGNTIYFGEGSWLTVV.

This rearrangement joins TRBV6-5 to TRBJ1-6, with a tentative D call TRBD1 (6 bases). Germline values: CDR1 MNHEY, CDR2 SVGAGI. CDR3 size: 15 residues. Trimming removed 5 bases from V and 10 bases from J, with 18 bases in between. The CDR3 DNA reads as TGTGCCAGCAGTCCCATTAGACAGGTCTGGTCACCCCTCCACTTT. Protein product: CASSPIRQVWSPLHF.

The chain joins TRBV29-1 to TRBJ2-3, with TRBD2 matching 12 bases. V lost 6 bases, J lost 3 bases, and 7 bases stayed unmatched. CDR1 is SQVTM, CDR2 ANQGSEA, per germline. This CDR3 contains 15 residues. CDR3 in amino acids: CSVVGLAGSTDTQYF. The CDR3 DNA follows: TGCAGCGTCGTAGGACTAGCGGGAAGTACAGATACGCAGTATTTT.

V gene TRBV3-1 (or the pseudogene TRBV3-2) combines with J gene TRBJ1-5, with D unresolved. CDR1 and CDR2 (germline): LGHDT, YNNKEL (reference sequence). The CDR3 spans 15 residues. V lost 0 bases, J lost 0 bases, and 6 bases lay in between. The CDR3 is CASSQDSGSNQPQHF. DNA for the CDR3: TGTGCCAGCAGCCAAGATTCCGGTAGCAATCAGCCCCAGCATTTT.

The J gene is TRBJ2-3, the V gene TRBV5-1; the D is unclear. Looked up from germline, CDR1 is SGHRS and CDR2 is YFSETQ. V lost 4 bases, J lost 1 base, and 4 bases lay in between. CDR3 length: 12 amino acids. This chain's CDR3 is CASSIGTDTQYF. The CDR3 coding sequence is TGCGCCAGCAGCATCGGCACAGATACGCAGTATTTT.

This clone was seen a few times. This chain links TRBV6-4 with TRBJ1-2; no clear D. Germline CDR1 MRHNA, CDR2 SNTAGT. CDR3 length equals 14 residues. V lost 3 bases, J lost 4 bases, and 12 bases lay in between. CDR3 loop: CASSEAPGGYGYTF. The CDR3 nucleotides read TGTGCCAGCAGTGAGGCGCCGGGTGGCTATGGCTACACCTTC.

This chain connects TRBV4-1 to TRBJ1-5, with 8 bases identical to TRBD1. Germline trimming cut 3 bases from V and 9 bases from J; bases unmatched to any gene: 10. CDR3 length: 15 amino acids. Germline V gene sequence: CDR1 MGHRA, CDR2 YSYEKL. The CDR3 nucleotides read TGCGCCAGCAGCCAGTCGGACAGGGTCGGTTGGCCCCAGCATTTT. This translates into CASSQSDRVGWPQHF.

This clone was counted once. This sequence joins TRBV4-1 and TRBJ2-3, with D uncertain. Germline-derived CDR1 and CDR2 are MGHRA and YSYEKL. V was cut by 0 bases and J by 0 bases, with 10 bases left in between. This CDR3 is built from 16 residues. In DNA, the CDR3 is TGCGCCAGCAGCCAAGATGGTCTAGTTAGCACAGATACGCAGTATTTT. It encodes CASSQDGLVSTDTQYF.

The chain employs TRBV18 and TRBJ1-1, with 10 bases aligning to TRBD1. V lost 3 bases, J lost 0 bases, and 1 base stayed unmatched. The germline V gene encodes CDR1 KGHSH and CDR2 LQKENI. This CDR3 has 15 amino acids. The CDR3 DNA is TGTGCCAGCTCACCGGGACAGGGGTTGAACACTGAAGCTTTCTTT. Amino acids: CASSPGQGLNTEAFF.

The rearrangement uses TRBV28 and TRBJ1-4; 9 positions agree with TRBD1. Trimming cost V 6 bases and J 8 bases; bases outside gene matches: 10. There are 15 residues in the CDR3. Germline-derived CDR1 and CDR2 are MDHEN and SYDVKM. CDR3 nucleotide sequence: TGTGCCAGCAGCCAAACAGGGGGCCCATTCGAAAAACTGTTTTTT. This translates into CASSQTGGPFEKLFF.

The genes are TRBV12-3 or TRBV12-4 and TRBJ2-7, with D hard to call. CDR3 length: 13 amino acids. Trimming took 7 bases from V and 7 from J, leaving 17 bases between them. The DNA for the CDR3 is TGTGCCAGCACCCGACCGGAGAGTGGGGAGCAGTACTTC. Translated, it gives CASTRPESGEQYF.

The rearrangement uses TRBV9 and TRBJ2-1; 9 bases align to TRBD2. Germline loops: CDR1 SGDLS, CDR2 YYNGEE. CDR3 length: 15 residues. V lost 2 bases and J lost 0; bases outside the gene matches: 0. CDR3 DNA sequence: TGTGCCAGCAGCGTTAGCGGGAGCTCCTACAATGAGCAGTTCTTC. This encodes CASSVSGSSYNEQFF.

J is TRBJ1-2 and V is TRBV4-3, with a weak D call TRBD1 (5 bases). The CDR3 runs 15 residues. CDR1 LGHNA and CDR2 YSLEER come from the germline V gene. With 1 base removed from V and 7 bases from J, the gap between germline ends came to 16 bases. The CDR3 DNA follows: TGCGCCAGCAGCCAAGGGGGGGGAGTGGAGAGTGGCTACACCTTC. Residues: CASSQGGGVESGYTF.

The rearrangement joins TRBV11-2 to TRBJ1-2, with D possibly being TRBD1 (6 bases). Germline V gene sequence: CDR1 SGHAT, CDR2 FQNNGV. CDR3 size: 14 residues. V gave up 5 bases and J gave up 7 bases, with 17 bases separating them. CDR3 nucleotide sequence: TGTGCCAGCAGCCCCTTTATATTACAGGGTGGCTACACCTTC. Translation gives CASSPFILQGGYTF.